Sequencing of this T cell receptor beta chain was carried out in a study of OX40 agonist ivuxolimab in advanced cancers. Turning to the study itself: Each dose-escalation patient presented with hepatocellular carcinoma, melanoma, renal cell or head and neck cancer.

In this sample, this clone turned up once. Data came from immunoSEQ multiplex PCR; TCRdb stores just in-frame clones and leaves some out. The profile shows about 61,000 clones, 75% to 90% of them singletons. The length of the CDR3 is 17 residues. J was trimmed by 3 bases and V by 5 bases; bases with no gene match: 15. Per germline, CDR1 SGHNT and CDR2 YENEEA. The sequence derives from an adult with an advanced solid tumor such as melanoma, head and neck, liver or kidney cancer. The chain employs TRBV11-3 and TRBJ2-7; 8 positions match TRBD2. Sequenced material: CD4+ or CD8+ T cells sorted from blood, taken in a trial of the OX40 agonist ivuxolimab. The CDR3 protein is CASSPGGLGRGGYEQYF. The CDR3 nucleotides read TGTGCCAGCAGCCCGGGGGGCCTCGGGAGGGGAGGCTACGAGCAGTACTTC.